The rows below give T cell receptor beta chains drawn from one sample of a study of shared clonotypes between healthy human individuals. Sequencing was performed with immunoSEQ multiplex PCR; in TCRdb, only in-frame clones are kept and a portion is missing. This table has about 2.4 million clones, approximately 90% appearing once. The sequenced material came from naive CD4+ T cells sorted from blood. The receptors were gathered from a man younger than 35 in good health. CDR3s include the opening cysteine and the closing phenylalanine or tryptophan. D genes are given only for firm matches. Clone size, where shown, is once, few, many, or a class for clones that have expanded.

>NA|14|TRBV9|TRBJ2-7|NA
TGTGCCAGCAGCGTAGAGGGGGGGATAAACGAGCAGTACTTC
CASSVEGGINEQYF
>few|19|TRBV11-2|TRBJ2-5|TRBD2
TGTGCCAGCAGCTATCGTAGGACTAGCGGGAGAGCGCGACAAGAGACCCAGTACTTC
CASSYRRTSGRARQETQYF
>NA|16|TRBV10-1|TRBJ2-3|TRBD1
TGCGCCAGCAGCCCGGGACAGTGGATTAGCACAGATACGCAGTATTTT
CASSPGQWISTDTQYF
>NA|14|TRBV30|TRBJ2-4|NA
TGTGCCTGGAGGGGTAGCGCGACCTCAAACATTCAGTACTTC
CAWRGSATSNIQYF
>NA|13|TRBV4-3|TRBJ2-7|NA
TGCGCCAGCAGCCAATACTCCGGCTACGAGCAGTACTTC
CASSQYSGYEQYF
>once|13|TRBV2|TRBJ2-2|NA
TGTGCCAGCATTAAAAGGGGCTCCGGGGAGCTGTTTTTT
CASIKRGSGELFF
>few|11|TRBV30|TRBJ1-4|NA
TGTGCCTGGAAGGGGTGGGAAAAACTGTTTTTT
CAWKGWEKLFF
>NA|16|TRBV2|TRBJ1-1|NA
TGTGCCAGCGAGGGGCCGGGGGCCAGGATGAACACTGAAGCTTTCTTT
CASEGPGARMNTEAFF
>few|15|TRBV6-5|TRBJ1-6|NA
TGTGCCAGCAGCCCAACAGGGCCGGATAATTCACCCCTCCACTTT
CASSPTGPDNSPLHF
>NA|16|TRBV28|TRBJ2-3|TRBD2
TGTGCCAGCAGCCCACTAGCGGGGGGGCTAACAGATACGCAGTATTTT
CASSPLAGGLTDTQYF
>NA|15|TRBV7-2|TRBJ2-1|TRBD2
TGTGCCAGCAGCTTAAGTCTAGCGGTGTACAATGAGCAGTTCTTC
CASSLSLAVYNEQFF
>NA|17|TRBV5-6|TRBJ1-1|NA
TGTGCCAGCAGCTTGGATTCCGGGCTAGACCCGAACACTGAAGCTTTCTTT
CASSLDSGLDPNTEAFF
>NA|17|TRBV5-1|TRBJ1-4|TRBD1
TGCGCCAGCAGCTTGGCAGGGGGTTCGTCAACTAATGAAAAACTGTTTTTT
CASSLAGGSSTNEKLFF
>NA|16|TRBV18|TRBJ1-1|NA
TGTGCCAGCTCACCCCCGGCAGGCCCCGAGAACACTGAAGCTTTCTTT
CASSPPAGPENTEAFF
>NA|12|TRBV28|TRBJ2-5|NA
TGTGCCAGCAGCCCCTGGGAGGGGGGACTGTACTTC
CASSPWEGGLYF
>NA|14|TRBV7-6|TRBJ1-3|NA
TGTGCCAGCAGCCCTATAAGCTCTGGAAACACCATATATTTT
CASSPISSGNTIYF
>few|16|TRBV7-7|TRBJ2-5|TRBD2
TGTGCTAGCAGCACTATAGCGGGGGGGCCGTCAGAGACCCAGTACTTC
CASSTIAGGPSETQYF
>NA|16|TRBV25-1|TRBJ1-4|NA
TGTGCCAGCAGTCCTCAGTGGGCAGAACTTAATGAAAAACTGTTTTTT
CASSPQWAELNEKLFF
>NA|15|TRBV28|TRBJ2-7|TRBD1
TGTGCCAGCGCAATCCCAGGGGGCGCGCCCTACGAGCAGTACTTC
CASAIPGGAPYEQYF
>NA|14|TRBV5-1|TRBJ2-1|NA
TGCGCCAGCAGCTTCGGTGGGTCCTACAATGAGCAGTTCTTC
CASSFGGSYNEQFF
>once|15|TRBV25-1|TRBJ2-5|TRBD1
TGTGCCAGCAGCCCTGAGGGACAGAGCCGGGAGACCCAGTACTTC
CASSPEGQSRETQYF
>NA|14|TRBV27|TRBJ1-1|TRBD1
TGTGCCAGCAGTGGGACAGGTTTGAACACTGAAGCTTTCTTT
CASSGTGLNTEAFF
>NA|15|TRBV7-2|TRBJ2-7|NA
TGTGCCAGCAGCCCTGACAGGCGAACCTCCTACGAGCAGTACTTC
CASSPDRRTSYEQYF
>NA|12|TRBV19|TRBJ2-7|TRBD1
TGTGCCTCCGGGACAGGGCGCTACGAGCAGTACTTC
CASGTGRYEQYF
>NA|18|TRBV4-1|TRBJ1-6|TRBD1
TGCGCCAGCAGCCAAGAGACAGGGCCCCAACGAAAATCTTCACCCCTCCACTTT
CASSQETGPQRKSSPLHF
>NA|16|TRBV9|TRBJ2-5|TRBD2
TGTGCCAGCAGCCCGATCCTGGCGGGAGTGGGAGAGACCCAGTACTTC
CASSPILAGVGETQYF
>NA|16|TRBV1|TRBJ2-7|NA
TGCACCAGCAGCCCCTCGACTAGCGGGAGGGCCTTCGAGCAGTACTTC
CTSSPSTSGRAFEQYF
>NA|13|TRBV19|TRBJ1-5|NA
TGTGCCAGTACCCCCGACGGGAATCAGCCCCAGCATTTT
CASTPDGNQPQHF
>NA|15|TRBV18|TRBJ2-1|TRBD2
TGTGCCAGCTCATCCGGGACTAGCGACTACAATGAGCAGTTCTTC
CASSSGTSDYNEQFF
>NA|12|TRBV27|TRBJ2-3|NA
TGTGCCAGCAGTTCCGCGGTAGATACGCAGTATTTT
CASSSAVDTQYF
>NA|14|TRBV30|TRBJ1-1|NA
TGTGCCTGGAGTCCCGGGGGGGGGAACACTGAAGCTTTCTTT
CAWSPGGGNTEAFF
>NA|13|TRBV2|TRBJ1-2|NA
TGTGGCCCGCGGGGGGGTCGGAGCTATGGCTACACCTTC
CGPRGGRSYGYTF
>NA|16|TRBV5-5|TRBJ2-6|TRBD1
TGTGCCACCACGACAGGGCCCAACTCTGGGGCCAACGTCCTGACTTTC
CATTTGPNSGANVLTF
>NA|13|TRBV11-2|TRBJ2-7|NA
TGTGCCAGCAGGCCGGGATACTCCTACGAGCAGTACTTC
CASRPGYSYEQYF
>NA|15|TRBV9|TRBJ1-3|NA
TGTGCCAGCAGCGTAGCGCCGCTCTCTGGAAACACCATATATTTT
CASSVAPLSGNTIYF
>NA|12|TRBV2|TRBJ1-4|TRBD1
TGTGCCAGCAGAACAGGGGTGGAAAAACTGTTTTTT
CASRTGVEKLFF
>NA|15|TRBV6-4|TRBJ1-1|NA
TGTGCCAGCAGTGATCAATCGGGGGACACTCAAAAACAGATCTTT
CASSDQSGDTQKQIF
>NA|16|TRBV5-5|TRBJ2-7|TRBD2
TGTGCCAGCAGCTTGGGAGCGGGGAACCTCAACGGCGAGCAGTACTTC
CASSLGAGNLNGEQYF
>NA|17|TRBV19|TRBJ1-5|TRBD1
TGTGCCTCGCTCCCGGACAGGGTGCCCTCTGCTAATCAGCCCCAGCATTTT
CASLPDRVPSANQPQHF
>NA|17|TRBV9|TRBJ2-3|TRBD2
TGTGCCAGCACCCCCGGGACTAGCGGGGGTGTGACAGATACGCAGTATTTT
CASTPGTSGGVTDTQYF